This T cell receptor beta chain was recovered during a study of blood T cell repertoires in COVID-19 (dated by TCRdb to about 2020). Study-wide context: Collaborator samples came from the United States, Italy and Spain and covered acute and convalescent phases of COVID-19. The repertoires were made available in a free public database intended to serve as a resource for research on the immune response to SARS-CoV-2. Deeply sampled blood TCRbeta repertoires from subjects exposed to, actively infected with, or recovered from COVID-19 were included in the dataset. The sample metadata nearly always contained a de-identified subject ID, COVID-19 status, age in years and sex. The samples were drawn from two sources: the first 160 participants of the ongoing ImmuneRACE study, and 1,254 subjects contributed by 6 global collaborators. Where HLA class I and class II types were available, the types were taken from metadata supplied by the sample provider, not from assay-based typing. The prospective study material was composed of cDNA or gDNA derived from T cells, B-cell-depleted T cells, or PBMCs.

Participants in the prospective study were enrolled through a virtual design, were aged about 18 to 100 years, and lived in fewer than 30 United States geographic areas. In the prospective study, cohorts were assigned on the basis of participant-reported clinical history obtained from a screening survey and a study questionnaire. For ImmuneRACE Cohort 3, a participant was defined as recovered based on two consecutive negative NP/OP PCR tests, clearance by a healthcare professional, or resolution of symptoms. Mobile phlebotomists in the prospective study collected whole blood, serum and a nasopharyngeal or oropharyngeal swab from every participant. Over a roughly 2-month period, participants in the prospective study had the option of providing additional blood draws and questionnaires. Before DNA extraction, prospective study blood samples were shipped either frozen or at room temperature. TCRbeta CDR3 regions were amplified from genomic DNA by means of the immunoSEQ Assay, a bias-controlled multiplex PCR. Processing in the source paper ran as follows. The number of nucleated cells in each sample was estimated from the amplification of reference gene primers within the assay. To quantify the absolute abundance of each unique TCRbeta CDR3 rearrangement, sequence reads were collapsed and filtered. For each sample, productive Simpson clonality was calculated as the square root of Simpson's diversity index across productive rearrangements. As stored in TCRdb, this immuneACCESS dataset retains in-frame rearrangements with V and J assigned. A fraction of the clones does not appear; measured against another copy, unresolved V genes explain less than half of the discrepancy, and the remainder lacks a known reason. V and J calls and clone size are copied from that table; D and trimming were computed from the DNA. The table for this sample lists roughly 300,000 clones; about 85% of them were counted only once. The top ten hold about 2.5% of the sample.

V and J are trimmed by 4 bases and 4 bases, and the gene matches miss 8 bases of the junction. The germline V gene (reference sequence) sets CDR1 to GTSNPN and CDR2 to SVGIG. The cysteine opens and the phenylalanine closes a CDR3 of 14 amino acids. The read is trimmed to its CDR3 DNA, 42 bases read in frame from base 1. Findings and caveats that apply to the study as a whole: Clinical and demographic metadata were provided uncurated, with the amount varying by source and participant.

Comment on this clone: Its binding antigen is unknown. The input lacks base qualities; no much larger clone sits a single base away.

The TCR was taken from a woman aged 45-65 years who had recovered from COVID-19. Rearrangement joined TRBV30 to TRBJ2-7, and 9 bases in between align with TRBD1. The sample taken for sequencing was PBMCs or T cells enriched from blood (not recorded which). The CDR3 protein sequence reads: CAWTPRTGEYEQYF. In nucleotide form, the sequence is TGTGCCTGGACCCCTCGGACAGGGGAATACGAGCAGTACTTC.